The 12 T cell receptor beta chains reported below all come from one sample, sequenced in a study of T cell changes during pregnancy in multiple sclerosis. Profiled with immunoSEQ multiplex PCR; TCRdb holds only in-frame clones, not every one. Here the sample spans about 40,000 clones, about 87% being singletons. The source was peripheral blood, collected in the first trimester of pregnancy. The receptors come from a female donor in good health, enrolled as a control in a pregnancy study.

The V call is TRBV6-4, the J call TRBJ2-5; D is perhaps TRBD2 (5 bases). Germline V gene data show CDR1 as MRHNA and CDR2 as SNTAGT. The CDR3 contains 13 residues. V was pared by 8 bases and J by 5 bases, with 15 bases between. This CDR3 reads CASAAEAGETQYF. Written as DNA, the CDR3 is TGTGCCAGCGCCGCGGAGGCCGGGGAGACCCAGTACTTC.

The chain uses TRBV5-1 and TRBJ1-6; 8 nucleotides line up with TRBD1. The CDR3 spans 15 residues. Germline V lookup: CDR1 SGHRS, CDR2 YFSETQ. V shed 0 bases and J 9 bases; nucleotides not matched to a gene: 5. The CDR3 loop reads CASSLATGGSSPLHF. CDR3 coding DNA: TGCGCCAGCAGCTTGGCCACAGGGGGTAGTTCACCCCTCCACTTT. Full variable domain (outside the CDR3, taken from reference TRBV5-1 and TRBJ1-6): KAGVTQTPRYLIKTRGQQVTLSCSPISGHRSVSWYQQTPGQGLQFLFEYFSETQRNKGNFPGRFSGRQFSNSRSEMNVSTLELGDSALYLCASSLATGGSSPLHFGNGTRLTVT.

The chain combines TRBV4-2 with TRBJ1-6; D perhaps matches TRBD1 (6 bases). The CDR3 is 14 amino acids. CDR1 LGHNA and CDR2 YNFKEQ come from the germline V gene. V shed 2 bases and J shed 10 bases, with 12 bases lying between them. In nucleotides, the CDR3 is TGTGCCAGCAGCCAACCCGGACAGAGCTCACCCCTCCACTTT. Translating gives CASSQPGQSSPLHF.

The V gene is TRBV6-5, the J gene TRBJ1-3; 7 nucleotides agree with TRBD1. J gave up 1 base and V 6 bases, and 6 bases lay outside the gene matches. This CDR3 region has 15 residues. The germline V gene encodes CDR1 MNHEY and CDR2 SVGAGI. The CDR3 DNA reads TGTGCCAGCAGCCGACAGGGTCGGTCTGGAAACACCATATATTTT. Amino acids: CASSRQGRSGNTIYF.

This clone was found a few times. The rearrangement uses TRBV7-9 and TRBJ2-1; the D is unclear. V lost 3 bases and J lost 6, with 9 bases in between. Germline CDR1 SEHNR, CDR2 FQNEAQ (reference sequence). This CDR3 comprises 13 residues. The chain's CDR3 is CASSLVAGNEQFF. The CDR3 nucleotides read TGTGCCAGCAGCTTGGTAGCCGGCAATGAGCAGTTCTTC.

This clone was seen a few times. The J gene is TRBJ1-5, the V gene TRBV19; D ambiguous. Germline assignment: CDR1 LNHDA and CDR2 SQIVND (reference sequence). The ends were cut back, 6 bases at V and 6 bases at J, with 18 bases in the middle. The CDR3 is 15 amino acids. The CDR3 DNA is TGTGCCAGTAGAACGGACTTAACAGTGGGTCAGCCCCAGCATTTT. Amino acids: CASRTDLTVGQPQHF.

This chain joins TRBV4-1 and TRBJ1-1; 9 positions agree with TRBD1. The length of the CDR3 is 18 residues. V gave up 1 base and J gave up 2 bases; unmatched junction bases: 11. Looked up from germline, CDR1 is MGHRA and CDR2 is YSYEKL. The CDR3 loop reads CASSQGPGTGRRNTEAFF. The CDR3 coding sequence is TGCGCCAGCAGCCAAGGCCCTGGGACAGGGAGGAGAAACACTGAAGCTTTCTTT.

The V and J genes are TRBV2 and TRBJ2-4; possible D gene TRBD1, 7 bases. V lost 7 bases to trimming and J lost 0 bases, with 19 bases between them. There are 17 residues in the CDR3. The germline CDR1 and CDR2 sequences are SNHLY and FYNNEI. The CDR3 coding sequence is TGTGCCAGCACGCCGCGGGGACAGAGATTAGCCAAAAACATTCAGTACTTC. Its protein product is CASTPRGQRLAKNIQYF. Based on the CDR3 plus reference TRBV2 and TRBJ2-4, the full variable domain is EPEVTQTPSHQVTQMGQEVILRCVPISNHLYFYWYRQILGQKVEFLVSFYNNEISEKSEIFDDQFSVERPDGSNFTLKIRSTKLEDSAMYFCASTPRGQRLAKNIQYFGAGTRLSVL.

The CDR3 bases are TGTGCCAGCTGGAGGGGGCGCCTCGTTTCCTACGAGCAGTACTTC. This sequence encodes CASWRGRLVSYEQYF. V usage is TRBV2 and J usage is TRBJ2-7, with D possibly TRBD1 on 7 matching bases. V was trimmed by 8 bases and J by 1 base, leaving 18 bases between them. In germline, CDR1 is SNHLY, CDR2 FYNNEI. The length of the CDR3 is 15 residues.

This clone was recorded once. The chain has TRBV11-3 and TRBJ2-2, with D possibly matching TRBD1 (6 bases). The CDR3 loop spans 15 amino acids. Germline V gene data show CDR1 as SGHNT and CDR2 as YENEEA. Trimming shortened V by 3 bases and J by 1 base, and 9 bases separated the two germline ends. The CDR3, as DNA: TGTGCCAGCAGCTTCACAGGGAAGAACACCGGGGAGCTGTTTTTT. This encodes CASSFTGKNTGELFF.

V is TRBV18 and J is TRBJ1-2; 7 positions agree with TRBD1. This CDR3 is 14 amino acids long. CDR1 is KGHSH, CDR2 LQKENI, per germline. V lost 2 bases to trimming and J lost 8 bases; unmatched junction nucleotides: 8. CDR3 in DNA: TGTGCCAGCTCACCAGGAGGGACAGTTTCGGGCTACACCTTC. Residues: CASSPGGTVSGYTF.

This chain joins TRBV30 and TRBJ1-3; D not certain. Germline V lookup: CDR1 GTSNPN, CDR2 SVGIG (reference sequence). There are 15 residues in the CDR3. V lost 3 bases to trimming and J lost 0 bases, with 12 bases between them. The CDR3 region has the DNA TGTGCCTGGAGGCCGACGGGAACCTCTGGAAACACCATATATTTT. Protein product: CAWRPTGTSGNTIYF.